This entry lists 26 T cell receptor beta chains sequenced from one sample in a study of shared clonotypes between healthy human individuals. The protocol was immunoSEQ multiplex PCR, while the TCRdb copy is restricted to in-frame clones and leaves out a portion. The table includes about 2,100,000 clones, around 93% detected once. CD8 cells classed as naive were CD45RO-negative and positively selected for CCR7, excluding terminally differentiated effector memory CD45RA+ cells. Material: naive CD8+ T cells from PBMCs. The receptors derive from a young man in good health. Some clones in this sample may be carry-over from other donors' samples.

The chain carries TRBV7-8 and TRBJ1-5, with D perhaps TRBD1 (5 bases). In germline, CDR1 is SGHVS, CDR2 FQNEAQ. The V gene lost 3 bases and the J gene lost 5 bases, with 11 bases spanning the gap. This CDR3 contains 14 residues. The CDR3 is CASSFRGRDQPQHF. CDR3 coding DNA: TGTGCCAGCAGCTTTCGGGGCAGGGATCAGCCCCAGCATTTT. The full variable domain, its missing parts supplied by reference TRBV7-8 and TRBJ1-5, is GAGVSQSPRYKVAKRGQDVALRCDPISGHVSLFWYQQALGQGPEFLTYFQNEAQLDKSGLPSDRFFAERPEGSVSTLKIQRTQQEDSAVYLCASSFRGRDQPQHFGDGTRLSIL.

V usage is TRBV7-3 and J usage is TRBJ2-7; a weak D match, TRBD2 (6 bases). This CDR3 contains 14 residues. CDR1 SGHTA and CDR2 FQGTGA come from the germline V gene. V lost 1 base to trimming and J lost 3 bases, with 10 bases between them. The CDR3 DNA reads as TGTGCCAGCAGCTTAAGGGGACTGAGCTACGAGCAGTACTTC. Protein product: CASSLRGLSYEQYF.

This clone has just a few counts. Other DNA sequences within the sample encode an identical CDR3. CDR3 amino acids: CASSFGTGAYEQYF. DNA for the CDR3: TGTGCCAGCAGTTTCGGGACAGGGGCCTACGAGCAGTACTTC. The chain uses TRBV27 and TRBJ2-7, with TRBD1 identical over 10 bases. The CDR3 runs 14 residues. The germline V gene has CDR1 MNHEY and CDR2 SMNVEV (reference sequence). After removal of 3 bases from V and 2 bases from J, the junction contained 1 base not matched to a gene.

As to this clone: The same CDR3 can be traced to other DNA sequences in this sample. This chain joins TRBV7-9 and TRBJ2-7; D uncertain. CDR1 is SEHNR and CDR2 is FQNEAQ in the germline V gene (reference sequence). This CDR3 is 12 amino acids long. With 1 base removed from V and 7 bases from J, the gap between germline ends came to 8 bases. The DNA for the CDR3 is TGTGCCAGCAGCTTAGGCACGTTGGAGCAGTACTTC. Protein product: CASSLGTLEQYF.

The chain carries TRBV6-5 and TRBJ1-2; 11 bases are shared with TRBD1. The V segment lost 3 bases and the J segment 6 bases; nucleotides outside the gene matches: 3. The CDR3 has 14 residues. Germline V gives CDR1 MNHEY, CDR2 SVGAGI. In DNA form, the CDR3 reads TGTGCCAGCAGTTATGGGACAGGGGGACATGGCTACACCTTC. Translated, it gives CASSYGTGGHGYTF.

The chain uses TRBV7-6 and TRBJ1-3, with D hard to call. This CDR3 contains 16 residues. V lost 5 bases and J 0 bases, leaving 14 bases between the germline ends. CDR1 and CDR2 (germline): SGHVS, FNYEAQ. The chain's CDR3 is CASSPQVNPSGNTIYF. The CDR3 DNA reads as TGTGCCAGCAGCCCGCAGGTGAACCCCTCTGGAAACACCATATATTTT.

The chain uses TRBV7-6 and TRBJ2-2; 7 bases match TRBD2. Germline V lookup: CDR1 SGHVS, CDR2 FNYEAQ. The CDR3 has 16 residues. The V segment lost 10 bases and the J segment 0 bases; nucleotides outside the gene matches: 11. CDR3 amino acids: CATTITLAANTGELFF. CDR3 DNA: TGTGCCACCACGATAACTCTAGCGGCGAACACCGGGGAGCTGTTTTTT.

The chain uses TRBV7-8 and TRBJ1-1; D not certain. The CDR3 is 12 residues long. V was clipped by 7 bases and J by 4 bases, with 10 bases between them. Germline CDR1 SGHVS, CDR2 FQNEAQ. The CDR3 loop reads CASNPTVTEAFF. The DNA for the CDR3 is TGTGCCAGCAACCCTACGGTCACTGAAGCTTTCTTT.

Note on this clone: The identical CDR3 is also encoded by other nucleotide sequences in the sample. Here the CDR3 reads CASSVVQGPYNEQFF. The DNA of the CDR3 is TGTGCCAGCAGCGTAGTTCAGGGCCCCTACAATGAGCAGTTCTTC. The chain joins TRBV9 to TRBJ2-1; maybe TRBD1 (5 bases). The CDR3 loop spans 15 amino acids. Germline CDR1 SGDLS, CDR2 YYNGEE. Trimming removed 0 bases at V and 2 bases at J, with 9 bases between.

The V and J genes are TRBV7-9 and TRBJ2-5; D might be TRBD2 (6 bases). The germline V gene has CDR1 SEHNR and CDR2 FQNEAQ (reference sequence). The germline V and J ends were trimmed by 3 bases and 2 bases, with 16 bases remaining between them. The CDR3 totals 16 residues. DNA of the CDR3: TGTGCCAGCAGCTTCCCTCCGGGACTGCGACAAGAGACCCAGTACTTC. It yields the protein CASSFPPGLRQETQYF.

This clone was detected a few times. The chain couples TRBV19 to TRBJ2-1, with TRBD2 identical over 8 bases. Germline CDR1 and CDR2: LNHDA and SQIVND (reference sequence). V lost 5 bases to trimming and J lost 2 bases; unmatched junction nucleotides: 5. The CDR3 runs 15 residues. DNA for the CDR3: TGTGCCAGTAGTTTGGGACTAGTTCCCTACAATGAGCAGTTCTTC. It yields the protein CASSLGLVPYNEQFF.

The CDR3 DNA sequence: TGTGCCAGCAGTGAGTCCAGGGGTAAGGTCGGAAACACCATATATTTT. Encoded protein: CASSESRGKVGNTIYF. The gene calls are TRBV6-1 and TRBJ1-3; maybe TRBD1 (6 bases). Germline V lookup: CDR1 MNHNS, CDR2 SASEGT. There are 16 residues in the CDR3. V was pared by 3 bases and J by 4 bases, with 16 bases between.

V and J are TRBV19 and TRBJ1-5, with D maybe TRBD1 (5 bases). V dropped 5 bases and J dropped 5 bases, with 13 bases sitting between them. Germline V gene data show CDR1 as LNHDA and CDR2 as SQIVND (reference sequence). This CDR3 is built from 14 residues. The chain's CDR3 is CASSARQLHQPQHF. CDR3 bases: TGTGCCAGTAGTGCCCGACAGTTGCATCAGCCCCAGCATTTT.

V is TRBV6-5 and J is TRBJ2-7; tentatively, D is TRBD1 (5 bases). The CDR3 is 15 amino acids. The V end was cut by 0 bases, the J end by 3 bases, with 12 bases between. CDR1 is MNHEY, CDR2 SVGAGI, per germline. CDR3 DNA: TGTGCCAGCAGTTACTCGCCAGGGTTGGGCTACGAGCAGTACTTC. Translated, it gives CASSYSPGLGYEQYF.

This chain joins TRBV30 and TRBJ2-1, with a tentative D call TRBD2 (5 bases). The germline V and J ends were trimmed by 0 bases and 6 bases, with 12 bases remaining between them. Germline CDR1 reads GTSNPN; CDR2 reads SVGIG (reference sequence). This CDR3 is 14 amino acids long. CDR3: CAWSVTSFGNEQFF. CDR3 sequence (DNA): TGTGCCTGGAGTGTAACTAGTTTTGGCAATGAGCAGTTCTTC.

This chain uses TRBV6-5 with TRBJ2-7, with a possible D match to TRBD1 (5 bases). The V end lost 2 bases, the J end lost 6 bases, and 11 bases lay between the germline ends. Germline V lookup: CDR1 MNHEY, CDR2 SVGAGI. The CDR3 is made up of 13 amino acids. The CDR3 is CASSYRVGVEQYF. CDR3 bases: TGTGCCAGCAGTTACCGAGTAGGGGTCGAGCAGTACTTC.

V and J are TRBV4-2 and TRBJ2-7, with TRBD2 identical over 8 bases. The CDR3 loop spans 17 amino acids. Germline CDR1 is LGHNA and CDR2 is YNFKEQ. Losses at the gene ends were 2 bases for V and 5 bases for J; bases not matched to a gene: 14. The CDR3 DNA follows: TGTGCCAGCAGCCAAAACGACGGCGGGAGGCCCCCCAACGAGCAGTACTTC. Translating gives CASSQNDGGRPPNEQYF.

Concerning this clone itself: Other DNA sequences within the sample encode an identical CDR3. The rearrangement joins TRBV15 to TRBJ2-3; D not certain. Germline values: CDR1 LNHNV, CDR2 YYDKDF (reference sequence). Trimming removed 0 bases from V and 4 bases from J, with 5 bases in between. The length of the CDR3 is 13 residues. This CDR3 is CATSRDRADTQYF. The CDR3 DNA is TGTGCCACCAGCAGAGACCGGGCAGATACGCAGTATTTT.

The sample holds one count of this clone. In DNA form, the CDR3 reads TGTGCCATCCACGGGGTAGAACCCACAAAGGGGCTCAATGAGCAGTTCTTC. Translated: CAIHGVEPTKGLNEQFF. The chain carries TRBV11-2 and TRBJ2-1, with D perhaps TRBD1 or TRBD2 (5 bases each). Trimming shortened V by 10 bases and J by 6 bases, and 28 bases separated the two germline ends. CDR3 length equals 17 residues. Germline V gene sequence: CDR1 SGHAT, CDR2 FQNNGV.

The chain recombines TRBV6-1 with TRBJ2-7, with TRBD1 matching over 8 bases. Germline CDR1 reads MNHNS; CDR2 reads SASEGT. The junction had 11 bases not matched to a gene; V was cut back by 7 bases and J by 6 bases. This CDR3 region has 14 residues. Here the CDR3 reads CASTNDRGSSEQYF. DNA for the CDR3: TGTGCCAGCACCAACGACAGGGGATCTTCCGAGCAGTACTTC.

CDR3: CASSGQKYYEQYF. In DNA, the CDR3 is TGTGCCAGCAGTGGACAGAAGTATTACGAGCAGTACTTC. The V gene is TRBV2, the J gene TRBJ2-7; the D gene is possibly TRBD1 (5 bases). The CDR3 runs to 13 residues. CDR1 is SNHLY, CDR2 FYNNEI, per germline. V shed 4 bases and J shed 4 bases, with 11 bases lying between them. Full variable domain (missing parts from reference TRBV2 and TRBJ2-7): EPEVTQTPSHQVTQMGQEVILRCVPISNHLYFYWYRQILGQKVEFLVSFYNNEISEKSEIFDDQFSVERPDGSNFTLKIRSTKLEDSAMYFCASSGQKYYEQYFGPGTRLTVT.

This clone was observed once. The rearrangement uses TRBV15 and TRBJ2-7, with D uncertain. CDR1 is LNHNV and CDR2 is YYDKDF in the germline V gene (reference sequence). The CDR3 contains 15 residues. V was pared by 1 base and J by 2 bases, with 12 bases between. The CDR3 coding sequence is TGTGCCACCAGCAGAGGGCAAGAAGTTCCCTACGAGCAGTACTTC. Encoded protein: CATSRGQEVPYEQYF.

The chain couples TRBV4-1 to TRBJ1-5, with D uncertain. Germline V lookup: CDR1 MGHRA, CDR2 YSYEKL. Trimming took off 0 bases at V and 1 base at J, with 7 bases between the two ends. The CDR3 sequence is 15 residues long. The CDR3 DNA reads TGCGCCAGCAGCCAAGATGCGGGCAGCAATCAGCCCCAGCATTTT. As protein: CASSQDAGSNQPQHF.

This sequence joins TRBV7-3 and TRBJ2-1, with D possibly being TRBD1 or TRBD2 (5 bases each). Trimming pared 4 bases from V and 7 bases from J, leaving 17 bases between. Germline CDR1 is SGHTA and CDR2 is FQGTGA. This CDR3 contains 15 residues. In nucleotides, the CDR3 is TGTGCCAGCAGCTCAGTAGCGACAGTAGGTAATGAGCAGTTCTTC. Translating it yields CASSSVATVGNEQFF.

V usage is TRBV15 and J usage is TRBJ2-7; a weak D match, TRBD2 (5 bases). Trimming removed 2 bases from V and 6 bases from J, with 26 bases in between. Germline CDR1 and CDR2: LNHNV and YYDKDF (reference sequence). The CDR3 contains 18 residues. The DNA of the CDR3 is TGTGCCACCAGCAGATTCCCCCTTTGGGAGTCGGGTCGGTTCGAGCAGTACTTC. Translation: CATSRFPLWESGRFEQYF.

The chain links TRBV5-1 to TRBJ2-1, with TRBD2 matching 9 bases. V gave up 0 bases and J gave up 6 bases; unmatched junction bases: 10. There are 17 residues in the CDR3. Germline loops: CDR1 SGHRS, CDR2 YFSETQ. The CDR3 region has the DNA TGCGCCAGCAGCTTGGCCTCTCGTCTAGCGGGATTCAATGAGCAGTTCTTC. Its protein is CASSLASRLAGFNEQFF.